A single sample gave rise to the 11 T cell receptor beta chains below, sequenced in a study of blood T cells in healthy people across ages. Sample-barcoded 5' priming and a J-beta primer mix drove a second PCR of about 6 to 12 cycles. In TCRdb, the 5' RACE reads were re-called with MiXCR into one record per CDR3 protein. The table has around 990,000 distinct CDR3 sequences, approximately 26% seen once; the top ten hold approximately 0.71%. These records were also assigned to another study, of T cells of mothers and their children.

The specimen sequenced was blood. Every receptor here comes from a girl between 2 and 10 years old in good health.

This clonotype has a handful of counts. The chain employs TRBV6-5 and TRBJ1-2; 8 positions agree with TRBD1. Germline CDR1 MNHEY, CDR2 SVGAGI. The CDR3 covers 15 residues. J gave up 0 bases and V 3 bases, and 3 bases lay outside the gene matches. The CDR3 region is CASSYGDRPNYGYTF. CDR3 DNA sequence: TGTGCCAGCAGTTATGGGGACAGGCCTAACTATGGCTACACCTTC.

V usage is TRBV11-1 and J usage is TRBJ2-2; the D is unclear. In germline, CDR1 is SGHAT, CDR2 FQDESV (reference sequence). CDR3 length: 14 amino acids. The V gene lost 4 bases and the J gene lost 0 bases, with 6 bases spanning the gap. CDR3 sequence reads: CASSWQSNTGELFF. CDR3 coding DNA: TGTGCCAGCAGCTGGCAGTCGAACACCGGGGAGCTGTTTTTT.

This chain uses TRBV29-1 with TRBJ2-7; D may be TRBD2 (6 bases). V was shortened by 6 bases and J by 4 bases, with 16 bases between the two germline ends. This CDR3 has 13 amino acids. Looked up from germline, CDR1 is SQVTM and CDR2 is ANQGSEA. In DNA, the CDR3 is TGCAGCGTGAGACTAGAAGGCGGGTACGAGCAGTACTTC. It encodes CSVRLEGGYEQYF.

V and J are TRBV7-9 and TRBJ1-4; 7 positions match TRBD1. V trimming: 1 base; J trimming: 6 bases; junction bases outside the gene matches: 8. This CDR3 has 16 amino acids. Germline V lookup: CDR1 SEHNR, CDR2 FQNEAQ (reference sequence). For the CDR3, the DNA is TGTGCCAGCAGCTTAGTCCAGTACAGGGGATATGAAAAACTGTTTTTT. It specifies CASSLVQYRGYEKLFF.

In its sample, this clonotype was seen once. The gene calls are TRBV20-1 and TRBJ2-3; no firm D call. In germline, CDR1 is DFQATT, CDR2 SNEGSKA (reference sequence). With 5 bases removed from V and 3 bases from J, the gap between germline ends came to 15 bases. This CDR3 region has 14 residues. Here the CDR3 reads CSAQLPRETDTQYF. The CDR3 DNA reads TGCAGTGCTCAACTACCTCGCGAGACAGATACGCAGTATTTT.

The V and J genes are TRBV7-9 and TRBJ1-4, with 11 bases matching TRBD1. Germline V gene sequence: CDR1 SEHNR, CDR2 FQNEAQ (reference sequence). This CDR3 is built from 15 residues. V lost 3 bases to trimming and J lost 8 bases; unmatched junction nucleotides: 5. CDR3 sequence reads: CASSFGQGALEKLFF. The CDR3 DNA follows: TGTGCCAGCAGCTTCGGACAGGGGGCGTTGGAAAAACTGTTTTTT.

The chain recombines TRBV4-3 with TRBJ1-1; D perhaps matches TRBD1 (5 bases). V gave up 0 bases and J gave up 0 bases, with 11 bases separating them. Germline lookup yields CDR1 LGHNA and CDR2 YSLEER. The CDR3 contains 16 residues. CDR3 region: CASSQDMGVLNTEAFF. As DNA, the CDR3 is TGCGCCAGCAGCCAAGATATGGGGGTATTGAACACTGAAGCTTTCTTT.

The V call is TRBV7-9, the J call TRBJ1-3; 7 bases map to TRBD1. Losses at the gene ends were 4 bases for V and 1 base for J; bases not matched to a gene: 13. This CDR3 spans 18 amino acids. From germline, CDR1 is SEHNR and CDR2 FQNEAQ (reference sequence). In DNA, the CDR3 is TGTGCCAGCAGCTCCATTGACAGGGAGTTTCTTTCTGGAAACACCATATATTTT. It codes for CASSSIDREFLSGNTIYF.

V is TRBV7-2 and J is TRBJ2-2; D not certain. V shed 1 base and J shed 0 bases, with 9 bases lying between them. CDR1 is SGHTA, CDR2 FQGNSA, per germline. CDR3 length: 16 residues. The CDR3 loop reads CASSLVALSNTGELFF. The CDR3 DNA is TGTGCCAGCAGCTTAGTGGCCTTGTCGAACACCGGGGAGCTGTTTTTT.

The chain employs TRBV13 and TRBJ2-7, with a tentative D call TRBD1 (6 bases). V was pared by 2 bases and J by 3 bases, with 11 bases between. The CDR3 runs to 14 residues. Germline loops: CDR1 PRHDT, CDR2 FYEKMQ (reference sequence). The CDR3 region is CASSLNREHYEQYF. For the CDR3, the DNA is TGTGCCAGCAGCTTAAACAGGGAACACTACGAGCAGTACTTC.

This clonotype showed up just a few times. The chain employs TRBV5-1 and TRBJ1-3; no definite D call. V was pared by 1 base and J by 0 bases, with 11 bases between. In germline, CDR1 is SGHRS, CDR2 YFSETQ. The CDR3 runs 16 residues. CDR3 DNA sequence: TGCGCCAGCAGCTTGTACGGGGTCAACTCTGGAAACACCATATATTTT. Its protein product is CASSLYGVNSGNTIYF.